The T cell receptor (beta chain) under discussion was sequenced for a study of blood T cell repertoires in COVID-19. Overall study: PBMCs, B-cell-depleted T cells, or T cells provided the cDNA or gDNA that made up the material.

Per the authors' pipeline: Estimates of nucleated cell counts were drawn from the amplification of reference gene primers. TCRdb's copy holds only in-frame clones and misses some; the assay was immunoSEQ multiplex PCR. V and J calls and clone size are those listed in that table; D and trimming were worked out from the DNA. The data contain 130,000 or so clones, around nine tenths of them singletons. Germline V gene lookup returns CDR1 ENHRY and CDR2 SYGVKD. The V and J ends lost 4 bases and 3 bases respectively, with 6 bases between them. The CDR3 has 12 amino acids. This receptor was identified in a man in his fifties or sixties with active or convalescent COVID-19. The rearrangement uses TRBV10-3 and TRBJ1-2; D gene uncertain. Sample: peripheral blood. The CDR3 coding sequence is TGTGCCATCAGTGCTTCCGACTATGGCTACACCTTC. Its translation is CAISASDYGYTF.